The T cell receptor (beta chain) described here comes from a study of cytomegalovirus exposure and HLA in healthy donors (dated by TCRdb to the late 2010s). Context from the whole study: In an earlier analysis of some 550 of the donors, 276 Gb of sequence data and 90 million to 120 million unique TCR beta sequences from some 170 million T cells were reported. Roughly 300 gigabases of sequencing data and approximately 80 million unique TCR sequences were included in an early release covering several hundred HLA-typed donors. Of the 300 to 500 genotyped donors, 65% to 90% were placed in the genetic ancestry cluster associated with self-reported Caucasian donors. The aim of the study was to test whether cataloging public T cell receptors could identify signatures of past pathogen exposure. The study used immunosequencing to profile the T cell repertoires of more than 650 subjects and linked those repertoires to cytomegalovirus serostatus. Besides the first cohort of 666 subjects, a separate validation cohort made up of 120 different subjects was used. High-throughput TCR immunosequencing, statistical association of individual TCRs with disease status, and machine learning were combined to predict cytomegalovirus infection status. To study patterns of TCR occurrence, a later analysis re-analyzed previously published TCR beta repertoires from around 670 donors and added high-resolution HLA genotyping. The later analysis used no new phenotypic data to find candidate immune exposures, relying instead on TCR beta sequences and their occurrence across donors. An earlier analysis of roughly 600 of the donors used high-throughput TCR beta sequencing to judge whether each TCR beta V gene segment behaved as functional or pseudogenic. Alongside the repertoire data, information on donor age, sex, ethnicity and CMV serostatus was compiled. Genome-wide SNP genotypes for about three fifths of the roughly 670 donors were used in a later genetic analysis, which treated that subset as a discovery cohort. All discovery cohort repertoires had been generated on a single sequencing platform. HLA typing included class I and class II loci at four-digit resolution. Typing coverage differed by locus: A, B, C, DRB1 and DQB1 were typed in roughly 620-640 donors, DQA1 in around 500, DPA1 in 600 to 610, and DPB1 in 472. A handful of DR-DQ haplotypes were handled as single units for association and clustering because linkage in the cohort was strong. Among roughly 400 genotyped donors of the cohort, an average of approximately 220,000 unique TCR beta nucleotide sequences was sequenced per donor, of which about 18% were non-productive.

Trimming leaves V shorter by 5 bases and J shorter by 4 bases, with the junction holding 8 bases beyond the gene matches. The CDR3 sequence holds 15 residues, the cysteine and phenylalanine included. The kept DNA is CDR3 alone, 45 bases in frame from the first base. From the germline V gene, CDR1 is SGHTA and CDR2 is FQGNSA. With respect to this clone: Its antigen specificity is not known. Base qualities were left out, and no much larger clone turns up one base away.

In total, 630 or so healthy bone marrow donors made up the cohort. All cohort members were sampled while nominally healthy, although unrecorded immune exposures were likely present. CMV serostatus was recorded as positive for 289 and negative for about 50% of the 666 cohort members, whereas no CMV serostatus was recorded for the donor in question. Every donor gave a peripheral blood sample, and the peripheral blood mononuclear cells from that sample were used for TCR beta sequencing. Genomic DNA was extracted from the blood cell samples with the Qiagen DNeasy Blood Extraction Kit. The receptor library was made with the immunoSEQ multiplex PCR assay. The multiplex PCR relied on a mix of 60 forward primers for TCR Vbeta segments and 13 reverse primers for TCR Jbeta segments. The CDR3 region of rearranged TCR beta genes was amplified from genomic DNA with a multiplex PCR assay. On the Illumina HiSeq System, the amplified TCR beta libraries were sequenced as 87-base-pair reads. Per the authors' processing: A later analysis counted 75 million to 100 million unique TCR beta chains across the approximately 700 repertoires, and some 11 million of these chains were shared by at least two donors. Raw reads were error-corrected and collapsed into unique sequences by a nearest-neighbor algorithm in which closely related sequences were merged to remove PCR and sequencing errors. To assign V, D and J gene segments, CDR3 sequences were aligned to IMGT reference sequences. Each retained sequence needed at least a six-nucleotide match to both a V gene segment and a J gene segment. Rearrangements were called productive when the CDR3 lacked stop codons and stayed in frame with V and J; all others were non-productive. Following IMGT convention, CDR3 was defined as the stretch from the second conserved V-encoded cysteine up to the conserved J-encoded phenylalanine. The earlier analysis of about 610 of the donors excluded any sequence lacking an unambiguous match to a single V gene segment. In an earlier analysis of 587 of the donors, V segments were called functional above 56.7% productive rearrangements and were called segregating when the between-donor standard deviation exceeded 5%. To diagnose cytomegalovirus status from the catalog of TCR beta chain sequences, a statistical classification framework was built. A later analysis assigned V and J genes by comparing TCR nucleotide sequences with IMGT/GENE-DB human TR gene sequences. In a later analysis, CDR3 sequences and most-parsimonious VDJ recombination scenarios were assigned using the TCRdist pipeline. In a later analysis, each TCR beta chain was defined by its CDR3 amino acid sequence together with its V-gene family, and reads without a unique V-gene family were excluded. In a later analysis, a few hundred highly shared, low-generation-probability nucleotide sequences were removed to address suspected cross-contamination and a sequencing artifact. For each public chain, a later analysis derived a clonal expansion index from normalized ranks of inferred template counts within each repertoire. Generation probabilities in a later analysis came from a VDJ recombination model fitted to out-of-frame rearrangements, and those results were checked against IGoR. In a later analysis, hypergeometric tests were used to score TCR-TCR, TCR-HLA and TCR-CMV co-occurrence, with a repertoire-size bias correction applied to TCR pairs. To estimate false discovery rates, a later analysis permuted the HLA or CMV assignments 20 times. In a later analysis, co-occurring TCRs were grouped using DBSCAN, with TCRdist sequence similarity added in when clustering inside HLA-allele-positive subsets. For co-occurrence clustering, repertoires with fewer than 30,000 or more than 120,000 public chains were excluded, along with about five repertoires with anomalous nucleotide sharing. TCRdb mirrors the immuneACCESS table, restricted to in-frame sequences. Some clones are absent from its copies; in checked studies, under half trace to an unresolved V gene, and the reason for the others is unknown. That table supplies the V and J calls and clone size; D and trimming were determined from the DNA. The sample profile shows fewer than 150,000 clones; roughly 75% of them were found once. Around 4.8% of the sample lies in the top ten.

Here is what the overall study found, with its caveats: Some IMGT-functional V segments, including TRBV6-2 and TRBV6-3, could not be distinguished by the 87-base-pair reads and were therefore excluded. Linkage disequilibrium might explain the correlated functional status among segregating V segments, but an unknown experimental factor could not be ruled out. An earlier analysis of 450 to 750 of the donors showed that most TCR beta V segments appeared in productive rearrangements either about 87% or about 30% of the time, which broadly matched IMGT annotations. The only immune exposure information available for the cohort was CMV serostatus. According to the authors, the approach could potentially be generalized to other disease states and immunological phenotypes. A group of highly shared sequence variants was considered likely to be a technical artifact of the sequencing pipeline. Strong co-occurrence of HLA alleles, especially DR and DQ, made assigning TCR associations to individual alleles difficult. In the study, about 150 TCR beta chains were listed as associated with cytomegalovirus. In a later genetic analysis, fewer N-insertions in productive TCRs were reported among donors in an Asian-associated ancestry cluster than the 666-donor mean. Because HLA typing was missing for some donors at each locus, association tests included only the typed subset. Three of the identified cytomegalovirus-associated TCR beta chains were confirmed in vitro to be specific for cytomegalovirus antigens. A further reported finding was that TCR beta sequences accurately predicted the HLA-A and HLA-B alleles for most subjects in the first cohort. In a later analysis, several top co-occurrence clusters were reported to appear linked to parvovirus B19, influenza, CMV and Epstein-Barr virus. While some public TCRs were present in many individuals, most TCR sequences turned up only very rarely across donors. In a later analysis, HLA-associated TCR beta chains showed more clonal expansion and lower generation probabilities than non-associated chains that were equally common. Only TCR beta chains were sequenced in this cohort, and the absence of alpha or paired-chain data limited detectable features. Because counts were too low, roughly 16 rarely observed V segments, including chromosome 9 orphons, were left out of the earlier analysis of roughly 600 of the donors. In a later analysis, the rate of TCR association differed among HLA loci, with DRB1 alleles having the most associated TCRs and HLA-C alleles having the fewest. Roughly uniform sequencing depth across donors was assumed in presence/absence analyses, although this assumption may not hold. Cytomegalovirus status was reported to be diagnosed by the classifier with high specificity and sensitivity in both the original and validation cohorts. According to a later analysis, most CMV-associated TCR beta chains appeared to be HLA-restricted, and the HLA associations seemed to be driven largely by CMV exposure. A later genetic analysis associated a missense DCLRE1C variant with V-gene and J-gene trimming of TCR beta chains, and an independent cohort replicated the association. A later analysis associated 15,000 or so TCR beta sequences with specific HLA alleles at a false discovery rate of 0.05.

The sequence was obtained from a man younger than 40 in good health. The chain is assembled from TRBV7-2 and TRBJ2-1; 7 central bases correspond to TRBD2. The source material was PBMCs. The sequenced DNA is TGTGCCAGCAGCCCAGACGGACTAGTGTACAATGAGCAGTTCTTC. Its protein product is CASSPDGLVYNEQFF. With the portions outside the CDR3 filled from the reference TRBV7-2 and TRBJ2-1 genes, the complete variable region becomes GAGVSQSPSNKVTEKGKDVELRCDPISGHTALYWYRQSLGQGLEFLIYFQGNSAPDKSGLPSDRFSAERTGGSVSTLTIQRTQQEDSAVYLCASSPDGLVYNEQFFGPGTRLTVL.